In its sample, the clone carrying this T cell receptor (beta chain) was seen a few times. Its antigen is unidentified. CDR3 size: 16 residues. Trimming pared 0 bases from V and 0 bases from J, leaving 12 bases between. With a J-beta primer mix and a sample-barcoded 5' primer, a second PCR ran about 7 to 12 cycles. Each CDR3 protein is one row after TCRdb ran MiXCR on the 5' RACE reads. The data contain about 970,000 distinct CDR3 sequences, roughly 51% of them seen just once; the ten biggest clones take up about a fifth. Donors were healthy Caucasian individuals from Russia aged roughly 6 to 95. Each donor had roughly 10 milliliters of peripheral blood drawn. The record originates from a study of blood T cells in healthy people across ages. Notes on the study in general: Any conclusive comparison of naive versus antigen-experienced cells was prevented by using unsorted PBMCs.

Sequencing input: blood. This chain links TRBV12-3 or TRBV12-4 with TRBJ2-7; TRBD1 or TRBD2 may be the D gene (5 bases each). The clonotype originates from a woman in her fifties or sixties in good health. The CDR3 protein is CASSLAGPSLSYEQYF. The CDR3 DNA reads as TGTGCCAGCAGTTTAGCGGGACCCTCCCTCTCCTACGAGCAGTACTTC.